This TCR beta chain was sequenced in a study of cytomegalovirus exposure and HLA in healthy donors. Study observations and caveats: The authors listed some 150 TCR beta chains as cytomegalovirus-associated.

Data came from immunoSEQ multiplex PCR; TCRdb stores just in-frame clones and leaves some out. The sample comprises some 290,000 clones, 88% of which are singletons, and around 0.96% rests with the top ten. Concerning this clone itself: Its target is unknown.

Material: PBMCs. The TCR sequence derives from a man between 25 and 39 years old in good health and CMV-seronegative.

The chain's CDR3 is CASSLVLAGGLGANVLTF. The CDR3 DNA follows: TGTGCCAGCAGCTTAGTGTTAGCGGGGGGGCTCGGGGCCAACGTCCTGACTTTC. V usage is TRBV7-2 and J usage is TRBJ2-6; 11 nucleotides match TRBD2. This CDR3 comprises 18 residues. Trimming at V came to 1 base and at J to 4 bases, leaving 6 bases not matched to a gene. CDR1 SGHTA and CDR2 FQGNSA come from the germline V gene.